The rows below give T cell receptor beta chains drawn from one sample of a study of long-term antiretroviral therapy in people with HIV. TCRdb's table, derived via immunoSEQ multiplex PCR, lists solely in-frame clones and lacks some. The sample lists 25,000 to 30,000 clones, around four fifths occurring once. The sample in question was unsorted PBMCs, obtained 0.8 years before starting antiretroviral therapy. These receptors were collected from a man younger than 30 with HIV. Both conserved end residues are part of each CDR3. The D gene is left open where the match is weak. Not every row has a clone size; where given, it reads once, few, many or a size class.

size	D	V	J	CDR3	DNA
.	.	TRBV29-1	TRBJ2-1	CSVDKRANEQFF	TGCAGCGTTGATAAAAGGGCGAATGAGCAGTTCTTC
.	.	TRBV28	TRBJ1-1	CASRPTGQPNTEAFF	TGTGCCAGCAGGCCAACCGGGCAGCCGAACACTGAAGCTTTCTTT
.	.	TRBV4-3	TRBJ1-4	CASSQGQHQTNEKLFF	TGCGCCAGCAGCCAAGGTCAGCACCAAACTAATGAAAAACTGTTTTTT
.	TRBD2	TRBV9	TRBJ2-2	CASSVGQGGSFTGELFF	TGTGCCAGCAGCGTAGGGCAGGGCGGGAGTTTCACCGGGGAGCTGTTTTTT
.	.	TRBV7-9	TRBJ1-2	CASSSDIFNYGYTF	TGTGCCAGCAGCTCGGACATCTTTAACTATGGCTACACCTTC
.	.	TRBV7-9	TRBJ1-2	CASSRRPGRYGYTF	TGTGCCAGCAGCCGCAGGCCGGGCCGCTATGGCTACACCTTC
.	TRBD1	TRBV19	TRBJ1-5	CASSKTGGAGNQPQHF	TGTGCCAGTAGTAAGACAGGGGGCGCGGGCAATCAGCCCCAGCATTTT
.	.	TRBV19	TRBJ2-7	CASSIVAQTYEQYF	TGTGCCAGTAGTATAGTGGCACAAACCTACGAGCAGTACTTC
.	.	TRBV5-5	TRBJ2-1	CASSFVEPPGNEQFF	TGTGCCAGCAGCTTTGTGGAACCCCCGGGGAATGAGCAGTTCTTC
.	.	TRBV10-3	TRBJ1-5	CAIMAGINQPQHF	TGTGCCATCATGGCAGGGATTAATCAGCCCCAGCATTTT
.	.	TRBV19	TRBJ1-1	CASSLTGGAFF	TGTGCCAGTAGCTTAACAGGTGGAGCTTTCTTT
.	.	TRBV9	TRBJ2-1	CASSVAPLGNDEQFF	TGTGCCAGCAGCGTAGCTCCCCTGGGCAATGATGAGCAGTTCTTC
.	.	TRBV5-1	TRBJ2-5	CASSLRAEETQYF	TGCGCCAGCAGCTTGCGGGCGGAGGAGACCCAGTACTTC
.	TRBD1	TRBV7-2	TRBJ1-6	CASSSIRGQGISPLHF	TGTGCCAGCAGCTCCATCCGGGGACAGGGGATTTCACCCCTCCACTTT
once	.	TRBV7-2	TRBJ2-5	CASSLSLAGETQYF	TGTGCCAGCAGCTTATCACTAGCCGGGGAGACCCAGTACTTC
once	.	TRBV4-1	TRBJ2-1	CASSQVGALYNEQFF	TGCGCCAGCAGCCAAGTCGGGGCCTTATACAATGAGCAGTTCTTC
.	.	TRBV4-2	TRBJ2-7	CASSQEAYSYEQYF	TGTGCCAGCAGCCAAGAAGCCTATTCCTACGAGCAGTACTTC
.	TRBD2	TRBV4-1	TRBJ2-7	CASSQMGGTRYEQYF	TGCGCCAGCAGCCAAATGGGGGGGACTCGCTACGAGCAGTACTTC
.	TRBD1	TRBV9	TRBJ2-3	CASSDGGTGHPDTQYF	TGTGCCAGCAGCGATGGGGGGACAGGGCACCCAGATACGCAGTATTTT
.	.	TRBV7-3	TRBJ2-1	CASSLTGNNEQFF	TGTGCCAGCAGCTTAACCGGAAACAATGAGCAGTTCTTC
.	.	TRBV5-1	TRBJ1-2	CASSLAGTGRYGYTF	TGCGCCAGCAGCTTGGCCGGAACAGGGCGCTATGGCTACACCTTC
.	.	TRBV6-1	TRBJ1-2	CASSEALQGRGYTF	TGTGCCAGCAGTGAAGCGCTACAGGGCCGAGGCTACACCTTC
.	.	TRBV4-2	TRBJ1-5	CASSQDWNQPQHF	TGTGCCAGCAGCCAAGATTGGAATCAGCCCCAGCATTTT
medium-sized	.	TRBV5-5	TRBJ2-1	CASSLLAGSEQFF	TGTGCCAGCAGCTTGCTCGCCGGGAGTGAGCAGTTCTTC
once	.	TRBV29-1	TRBJ1-3	CSVVGEGNTIYF	TGCAGCGTTGTGGGGGAAGGAAACACCATATATTTT
.	TRBD2	TRBV19	TRBJ2-1	CASSRDSGGGPKYNEQFF	TGTGCCAGTAGTAGGGATAGCGGGGGGGGCCCCAAATACAATGAGCAGTTCTTC